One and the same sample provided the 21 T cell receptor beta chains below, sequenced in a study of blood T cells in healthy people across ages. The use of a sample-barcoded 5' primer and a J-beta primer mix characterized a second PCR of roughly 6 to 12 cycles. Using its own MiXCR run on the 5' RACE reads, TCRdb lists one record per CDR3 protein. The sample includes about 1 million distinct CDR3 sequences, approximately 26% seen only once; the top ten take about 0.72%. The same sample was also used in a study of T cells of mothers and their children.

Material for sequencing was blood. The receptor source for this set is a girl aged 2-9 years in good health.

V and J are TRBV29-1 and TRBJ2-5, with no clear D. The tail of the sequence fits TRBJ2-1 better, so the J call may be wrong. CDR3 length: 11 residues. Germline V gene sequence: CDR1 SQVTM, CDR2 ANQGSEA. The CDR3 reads CSVAANNEQFF. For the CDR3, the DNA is TGCAGCGTGGCGGCGAACAATGAGCAGTTCTTC.

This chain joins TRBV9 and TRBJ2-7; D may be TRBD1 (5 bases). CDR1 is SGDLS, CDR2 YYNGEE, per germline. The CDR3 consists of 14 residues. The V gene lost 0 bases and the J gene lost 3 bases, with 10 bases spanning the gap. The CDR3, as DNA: TGTGCCAGCAGCGTAGGACAGTTCGGCTACGAGCAGTACTTC. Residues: CASSVGQFGYEQYF.

In DNA form, the CDR3 reads TGTGCCAGCGGGACAGCGGGAGGCCCAGATACGCAGTATTTT. It is translated as CASGTAGGPDTQYF. The genes are TRBV3-1 and TRBJ2-3; 9 nucleotides line up with TRBD2. The CDR3 is made up of 14 amino acids. J lost 4 bases, V lost 8 bases, and 7 bases had no gene match. The germline V gene encodes CDR1 LGHDT and CDR2 YNNKEL (reference sequence).

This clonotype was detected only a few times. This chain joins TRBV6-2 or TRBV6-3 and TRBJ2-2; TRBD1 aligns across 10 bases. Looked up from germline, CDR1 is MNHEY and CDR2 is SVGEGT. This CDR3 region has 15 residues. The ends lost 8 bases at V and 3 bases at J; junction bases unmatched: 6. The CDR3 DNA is TGTGCCAGCGGAATGACAGGGGGCTACACCGGGGAGCTGTTTTTT. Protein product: CASGMTGGYTGELFF.

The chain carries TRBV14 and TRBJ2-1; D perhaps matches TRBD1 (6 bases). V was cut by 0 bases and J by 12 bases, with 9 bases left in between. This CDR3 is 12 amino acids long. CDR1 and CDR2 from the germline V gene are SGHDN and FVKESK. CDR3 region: CASSQEWGRQFF. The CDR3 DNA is TGTGCCAGCAGCCAAGAGTGGGGGCGGCAGTTCTTC.

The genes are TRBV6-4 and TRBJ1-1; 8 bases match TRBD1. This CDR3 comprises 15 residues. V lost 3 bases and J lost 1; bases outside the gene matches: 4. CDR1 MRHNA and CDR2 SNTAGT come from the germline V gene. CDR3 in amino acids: CASSDGTGANTEAFF. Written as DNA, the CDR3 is TGTGCCAGCAGTGATGGGACAGGCGCGAACACTGAAGCTTTCTTT.

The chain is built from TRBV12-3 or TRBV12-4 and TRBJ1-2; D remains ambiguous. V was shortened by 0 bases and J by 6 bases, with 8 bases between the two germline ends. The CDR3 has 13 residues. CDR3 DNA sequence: TGTGCCAGCAGTTTAGCGGCGGGCCATGGCTACACCTTC. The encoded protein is CASSLAAGHGYTF.

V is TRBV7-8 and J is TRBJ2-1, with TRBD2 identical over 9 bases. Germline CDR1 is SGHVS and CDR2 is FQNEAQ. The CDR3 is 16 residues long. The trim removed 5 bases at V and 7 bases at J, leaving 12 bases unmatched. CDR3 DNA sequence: TGTGCCAGCAGCCCAGAGGATTTTGCGGGGGGGAATGAGCAGTTCTTC. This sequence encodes CASSPEDFAGGNEQFF.

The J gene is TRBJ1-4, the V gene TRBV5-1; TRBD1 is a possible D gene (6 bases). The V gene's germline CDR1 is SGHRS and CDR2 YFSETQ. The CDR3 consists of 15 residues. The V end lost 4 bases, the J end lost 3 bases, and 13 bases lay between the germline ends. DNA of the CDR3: TGCGCCAGCAGCGACAGGAAAGGGTCTAATGAAAAACTGTTTTTT. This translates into CASSDRKGSNEKLFF.

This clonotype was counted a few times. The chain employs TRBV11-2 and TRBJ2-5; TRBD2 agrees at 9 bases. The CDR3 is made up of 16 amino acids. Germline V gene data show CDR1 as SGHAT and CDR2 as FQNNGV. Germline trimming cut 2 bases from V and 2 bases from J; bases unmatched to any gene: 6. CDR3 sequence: CASSLSHLAGQETQYF. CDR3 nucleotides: TGTGCCAGCAGCTTATCCCACCTAGCGGGACAAGAGACCCAGTACTTC.

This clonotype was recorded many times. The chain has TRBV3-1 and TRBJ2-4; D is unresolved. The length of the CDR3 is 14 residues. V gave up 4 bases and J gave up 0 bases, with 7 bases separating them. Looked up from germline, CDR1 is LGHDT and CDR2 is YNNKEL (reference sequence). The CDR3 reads CASSPTVAKNIQYF. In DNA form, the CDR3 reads TGTGCCAGCAGCCCGACTGTAGCCAAAAACATTCAGTACTTC.

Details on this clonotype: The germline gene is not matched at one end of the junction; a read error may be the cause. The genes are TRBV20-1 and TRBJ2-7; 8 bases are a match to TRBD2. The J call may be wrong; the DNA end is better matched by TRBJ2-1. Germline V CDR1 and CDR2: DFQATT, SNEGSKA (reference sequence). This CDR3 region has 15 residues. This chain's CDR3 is CSAIPREGPFDDQFF. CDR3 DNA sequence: TGCAGTGCTATCCCTCGGGAGGGCCCCTTCGATGATCAGTTCTTC.

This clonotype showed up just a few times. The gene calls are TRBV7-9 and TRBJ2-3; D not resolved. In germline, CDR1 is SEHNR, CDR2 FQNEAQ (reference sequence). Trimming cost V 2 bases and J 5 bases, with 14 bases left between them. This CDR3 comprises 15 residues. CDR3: CASSLTFDREDTQYF. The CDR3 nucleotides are TGTGCCAGCAGCTTAACTTTCGATAGGGAAGATACGCAGTATTTT. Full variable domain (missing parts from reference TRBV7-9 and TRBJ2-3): DTGVSQNPRHKITKRGQNVTFRCDPISEHNRLYWYRQTLGQGPEFLTYFQNEAQLEKSRLLSDRFSAERPKGSFSTLEIQRTEQGDSAMYLCASSLTFDREDTQYFGPGTRLTVL.

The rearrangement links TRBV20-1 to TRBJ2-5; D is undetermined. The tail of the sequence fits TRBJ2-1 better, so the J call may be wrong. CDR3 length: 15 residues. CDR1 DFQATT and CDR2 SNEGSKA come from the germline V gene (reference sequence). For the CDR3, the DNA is TGCAGTGCTAGAGATTCATCCGACACTTCTAATGAGCAGTTCTTC. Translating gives CSARDSSDTSNEQFF.

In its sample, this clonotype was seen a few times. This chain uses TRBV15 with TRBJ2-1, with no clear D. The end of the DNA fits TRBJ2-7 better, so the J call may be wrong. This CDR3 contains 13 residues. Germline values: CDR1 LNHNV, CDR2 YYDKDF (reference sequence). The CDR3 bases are TGTGCCACCAGCAGAGCGAGGTACTACGAGCAGTACTTC. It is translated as CATSRARYYEQYF.

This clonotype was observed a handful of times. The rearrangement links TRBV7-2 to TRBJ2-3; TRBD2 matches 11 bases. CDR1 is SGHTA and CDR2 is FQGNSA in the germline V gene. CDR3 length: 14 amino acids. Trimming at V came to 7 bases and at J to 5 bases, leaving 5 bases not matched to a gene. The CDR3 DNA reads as TGTGCCAGCACACTACTAGCGGGAGTAGATACGCAGTATTTT. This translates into CASTLLAGVDTQYF.

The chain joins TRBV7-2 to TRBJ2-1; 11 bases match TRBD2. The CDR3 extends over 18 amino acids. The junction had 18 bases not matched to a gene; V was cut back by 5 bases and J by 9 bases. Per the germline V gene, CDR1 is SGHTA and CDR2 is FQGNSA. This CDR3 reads CASSPQPILAGGAIEQFF. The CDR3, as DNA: TGTGCCAGCAGCCCTCAACCCATCTTAGCGGGAGGGGCAATTGAGCAGTTCTTC.

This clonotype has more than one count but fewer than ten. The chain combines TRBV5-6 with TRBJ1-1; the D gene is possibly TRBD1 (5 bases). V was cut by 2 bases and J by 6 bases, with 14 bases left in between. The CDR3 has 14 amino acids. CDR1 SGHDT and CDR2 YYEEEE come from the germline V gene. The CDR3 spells CASSFIGTYAEAFF. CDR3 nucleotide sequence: TGTGCCAGCAGCTTTATAGGGACCTACGCTGAAGCTTTCTTT.

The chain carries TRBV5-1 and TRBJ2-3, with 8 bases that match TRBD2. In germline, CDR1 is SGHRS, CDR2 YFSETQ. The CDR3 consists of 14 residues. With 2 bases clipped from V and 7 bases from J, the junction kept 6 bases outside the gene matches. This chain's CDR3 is CASSLTGGQNTQYF. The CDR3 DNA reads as TGCGCCAGCAGCTTAACGGGGGGGCAGAATACGCAGTATTTT.

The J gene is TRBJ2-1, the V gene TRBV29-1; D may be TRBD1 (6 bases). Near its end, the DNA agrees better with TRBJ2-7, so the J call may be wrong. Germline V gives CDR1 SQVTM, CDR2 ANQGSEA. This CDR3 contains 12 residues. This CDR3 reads CSVEEDSGEQYF. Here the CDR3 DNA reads TGCAGCGTTGAAGAGGACAGTGGCGAGCAGTACTTC.

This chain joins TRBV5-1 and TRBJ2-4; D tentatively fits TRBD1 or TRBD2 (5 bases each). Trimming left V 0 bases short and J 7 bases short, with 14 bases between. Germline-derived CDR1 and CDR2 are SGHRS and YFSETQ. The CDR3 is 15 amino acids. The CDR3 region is CASSLGDATRNIQYF. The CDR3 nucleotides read TGCGCCAGCAGCTTGGGGGACGCTACACGGAACATTCAGTACTTC.